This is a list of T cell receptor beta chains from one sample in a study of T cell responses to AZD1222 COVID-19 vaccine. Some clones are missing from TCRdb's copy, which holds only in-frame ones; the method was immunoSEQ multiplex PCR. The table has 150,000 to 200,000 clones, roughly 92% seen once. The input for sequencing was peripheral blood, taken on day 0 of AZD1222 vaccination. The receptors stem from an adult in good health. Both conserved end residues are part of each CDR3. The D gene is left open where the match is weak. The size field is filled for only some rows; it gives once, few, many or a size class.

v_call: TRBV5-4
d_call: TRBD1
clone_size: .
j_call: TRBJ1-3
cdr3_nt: TGTGCCAGCAGCTCCATACAGGGGTCTGGAAACACCATATATTTT
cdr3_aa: CASSSIQGSGNTIYF

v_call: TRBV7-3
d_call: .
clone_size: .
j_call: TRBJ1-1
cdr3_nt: TGTGCCAGCAGCTTAAAAAACGGGATCGAAGCTTTCTTT
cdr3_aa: CASSLKNGIEAFF

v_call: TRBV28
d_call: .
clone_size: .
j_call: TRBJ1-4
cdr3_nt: TGTGCCAGTAAGAGCGGAGCTAATGAAAAACTGTTTTTT
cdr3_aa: CASKSGANEKLFF

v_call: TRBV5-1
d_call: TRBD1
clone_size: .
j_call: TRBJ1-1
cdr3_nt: TGCGCCAGCAGCTGGTTCAGAAGGGGGCGACTGAAACCTGAAGCTTTCTTT
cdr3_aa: CASSWFRRGRLKPEAFF

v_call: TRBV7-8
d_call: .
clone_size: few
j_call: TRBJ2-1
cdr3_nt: TGTGCCAGCAGCCGACGGCCCAGCAACGCCAATGAGCAGTTCTTC
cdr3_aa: CASSRRPSNANEQFF

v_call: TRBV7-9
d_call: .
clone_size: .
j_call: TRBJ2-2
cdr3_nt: TGTGCCAGCAGCTTTAGTCTTTCGGGCATGACCGGGGAGCTGTTTTTT
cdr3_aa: CASSFSLSGMTGELFF

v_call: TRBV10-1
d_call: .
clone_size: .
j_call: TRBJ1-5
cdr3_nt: TGCGCCAGCAGTGAAGGCCCCGGCCGGGTCGTGGGTCAGCCCCAGCATTTT
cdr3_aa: CASSEGPGRVVGQPQHF

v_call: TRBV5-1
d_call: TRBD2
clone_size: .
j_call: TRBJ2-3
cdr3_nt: TGCGCCAGCAGAATCCGGACTAGCGGGGAGGGCACAGATACGCAGTATTTT
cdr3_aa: CASRIRTSGEGTDTQYF

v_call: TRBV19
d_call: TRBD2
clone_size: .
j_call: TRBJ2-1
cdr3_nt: TGTGCCAGTAGTATTGAAAGGGCGGGAGGGCAGTTCTTC
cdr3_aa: CASSIERAGGQFF

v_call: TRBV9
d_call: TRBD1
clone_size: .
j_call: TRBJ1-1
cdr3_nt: TGTGCCAGCAGCGTAGGTGGGACAGGGGGAACTGAAGCTTTCTTT
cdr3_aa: CASSVGGTGGTEAFF

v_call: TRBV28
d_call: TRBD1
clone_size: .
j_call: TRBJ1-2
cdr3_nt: TGTGCCAGCACCACGGGACAGGGCGGTGGCTACACCTTC
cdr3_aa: CASTTGQGGGYTF

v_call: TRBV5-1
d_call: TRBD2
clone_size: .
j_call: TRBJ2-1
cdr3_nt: TGCGCCAGCAGCTGGGGGACTAGCGGGGTCTCCTACAATGAGCAGTTCTTC
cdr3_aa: CASSWGTSGVSYNEQFF

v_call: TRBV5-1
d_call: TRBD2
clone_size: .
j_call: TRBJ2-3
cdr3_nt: TGCGCCAGCCATAGCGGGAGGCTAAGTTTAACAGATACGCAGTATTTT
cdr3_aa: CASHSGRLSLTDTQYF

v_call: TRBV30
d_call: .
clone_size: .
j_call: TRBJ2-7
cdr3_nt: TGTGCCTGGACGCGGCAGCCCTACGAGCAGTACTTC
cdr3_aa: CAWTRQPYEQYF

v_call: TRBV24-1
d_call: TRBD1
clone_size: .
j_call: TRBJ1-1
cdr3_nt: TGTGCCACCAGCAGAACCAGCCGCCACCAGTGCGGGTTTCAGGGGGCCTTAAGCACTGAAGCTTTCTTT
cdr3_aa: CATSRTSRHQCGFQGALSTEAFF

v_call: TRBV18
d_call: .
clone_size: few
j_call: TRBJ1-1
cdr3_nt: TGTGCCAGCTCACCACGGGCTGGCACTGACACTGAAGCTTTCTTT
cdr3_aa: CASSPRAGTDTEAFF

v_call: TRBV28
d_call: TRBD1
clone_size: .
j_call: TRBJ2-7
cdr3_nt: TGTGCCAGCAGTTTCTGGACAGGGTCCTACGAGCAGTACTTC
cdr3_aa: CASSFWTGSYEQYF

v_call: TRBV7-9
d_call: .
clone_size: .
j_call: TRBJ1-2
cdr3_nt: TGTGCCAGCAGCCACTCCCGGGACATTCACTATGGCTACACCTTC
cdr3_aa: CASSHSRDIHYGYTF

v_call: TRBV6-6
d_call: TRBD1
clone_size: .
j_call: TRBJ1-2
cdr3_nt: TGTGCCAGCAGACTGGGGACAGGGGGGAATGGCTACACCTTC
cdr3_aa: CASRLGTGGNGYTF

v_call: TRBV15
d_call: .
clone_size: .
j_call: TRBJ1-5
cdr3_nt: TGTGCCACCAGGAACAGGGACAATCAGCCCCAGCATTTT
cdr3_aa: CATRNRDNQPQHF

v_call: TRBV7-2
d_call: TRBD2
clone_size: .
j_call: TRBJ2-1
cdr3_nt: TGTGCCAGCAGCTTAGGCCAGCGGGAGACGCAGTTCTTC
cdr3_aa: CASSLGQRETQFF

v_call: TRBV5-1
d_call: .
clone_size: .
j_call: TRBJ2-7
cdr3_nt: TGCGCCAGCAGCTTTCCGGCCTCCTACGAGCAGTACTTC
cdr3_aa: CASSFPASYEQYF

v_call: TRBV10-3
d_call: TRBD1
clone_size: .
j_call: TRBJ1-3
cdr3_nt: TGTGCCATCAGGAAGGGGGCCTCTGGAAACACCATATATTTT
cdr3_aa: CAIRKGASGNTIYF

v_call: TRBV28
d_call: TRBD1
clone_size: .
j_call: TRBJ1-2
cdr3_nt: TGTGCCAGCAGGACGGGACAGGGGGCAATTTCGAACTATGGCTACACCTTC
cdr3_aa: CASRTGQGAISNYGYTF

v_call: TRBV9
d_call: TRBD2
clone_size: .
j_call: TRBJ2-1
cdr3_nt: TGTGCCAGCAGCCCAAGCGGGGGGGCCAACAATGAGCAGTTCTTC
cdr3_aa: CASSPSGGANNEQFF

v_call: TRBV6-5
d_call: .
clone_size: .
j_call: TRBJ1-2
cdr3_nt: TGTGCCAGCAGTTACGGCGACCCTACTAACTATGGCTACACCTTC
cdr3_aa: CASSYGDPTNYGYTF

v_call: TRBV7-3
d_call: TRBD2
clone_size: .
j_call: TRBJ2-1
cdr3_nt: TGTGCCAGCAGTGTGACTAGCGGGGGGCCCGGTGAGCAGTTCTTC
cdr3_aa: CASSVTSGGPGEQFF

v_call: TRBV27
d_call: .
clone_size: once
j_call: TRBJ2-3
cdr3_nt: TGTGCCAGCAGTTTCCGCAGCACAGATACGCAGTATTTT
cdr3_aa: CASSFRSTDTQYF

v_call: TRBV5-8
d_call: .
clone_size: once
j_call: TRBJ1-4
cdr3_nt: TGTGCCAGCAGCTGGGCAGGACGGGGTAATGAAAAACTGTTTTTT
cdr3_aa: CASSWAGRGNEKLFF

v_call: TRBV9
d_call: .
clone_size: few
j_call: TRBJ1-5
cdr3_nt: TGTGCCAGCAGCGGAGGACCCCGTCAGCCCCAGCATTTT
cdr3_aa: CASSGGPRQPQHF

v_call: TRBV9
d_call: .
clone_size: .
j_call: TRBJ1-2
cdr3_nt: TGTGCCAGCAGCGTAGGGATAGAGAACAAAGCTAACTATGGCTACACCTTC
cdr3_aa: CASSVGIENKANYGYTF

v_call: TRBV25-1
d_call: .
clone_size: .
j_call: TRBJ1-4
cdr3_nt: TGTGCCAGCAGCGAGACAGCCTCTAATGAAAAACTGTTTTTT
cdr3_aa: CASSETASNEKLFF

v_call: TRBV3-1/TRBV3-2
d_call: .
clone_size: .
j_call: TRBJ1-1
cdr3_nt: TGTGCCAGCAGACAATCCCCCGTGGTCACTGAAGCTTTCTTT
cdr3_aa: CASRQSPVVTEAFF

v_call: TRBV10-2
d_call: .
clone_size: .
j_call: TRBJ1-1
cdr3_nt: TGCGCCAGCAGTGAGCGCCTAATGAACACTGAAGCTTTCTTT
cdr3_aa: CASSERLMNTEAFF

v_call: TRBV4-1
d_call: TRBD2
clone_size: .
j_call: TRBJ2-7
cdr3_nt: TGCGCCAGCAGCACGTCAGGGGGGCTAGCGGGAGTATTCGAGCAGTACTTC
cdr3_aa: CASSTSGGLAGVFEQYF

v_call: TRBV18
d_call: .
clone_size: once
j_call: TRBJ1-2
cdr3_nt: TGTGCCAGCTCACCGAACAGGGACATGCTCTATGGCTACACCTTC
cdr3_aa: CASSPNRDMLYGYTF

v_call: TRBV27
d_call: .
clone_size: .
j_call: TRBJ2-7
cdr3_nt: TGTGCCAGCAGTTTAACAGTTCCCTCCTACGAGCAGTACTTC
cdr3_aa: CASSLTVPSYEQYF

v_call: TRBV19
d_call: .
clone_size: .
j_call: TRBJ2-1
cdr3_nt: TGTGCCAGTAGTTGGACGGGAAGCTCCTACAATGAGCAGTTCTTC
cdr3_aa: CASSWTGSSYNEQFF

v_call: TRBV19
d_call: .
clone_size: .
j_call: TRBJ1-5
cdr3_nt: TGTGCCAGTAGTTTGGGACGTTATAGCAATCAGCCCCAGCATTTT
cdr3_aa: CASSLGRYSNQPQHF

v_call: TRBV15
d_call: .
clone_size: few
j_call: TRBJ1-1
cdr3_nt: TGTGCCACCAGCAAGGCCACTGAAGCTTTCTTT
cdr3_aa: CATSKATEAFF

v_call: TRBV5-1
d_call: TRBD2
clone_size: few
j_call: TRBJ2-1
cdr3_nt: TGCGCCAGCAGCTCAATGACTAGCGGCGCATACAATGAGCAGTTCTTC
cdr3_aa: CASSSMTSGAYNEQFF

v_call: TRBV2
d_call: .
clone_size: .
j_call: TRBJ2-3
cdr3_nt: TGTGCCAGCCACGCGGGACTTGGGACAGATACGCAGTATTTT
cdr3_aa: CASHAGLGTDTQYF

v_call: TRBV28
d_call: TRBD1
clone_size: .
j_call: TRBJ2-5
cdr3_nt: TGTGCCAGCAGGGGGACAGGGGGCACGGCATGGACCCAGTACTTC
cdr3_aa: CASRGTGGTAWTQYF

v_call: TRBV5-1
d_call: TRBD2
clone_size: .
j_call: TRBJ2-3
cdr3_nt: TGCGCCAGCAGCTCGGGACTAGCGGGCGTAGCGGGAGATACGCAGTATTTT
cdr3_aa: CASSSGLAGVAGDTQYF

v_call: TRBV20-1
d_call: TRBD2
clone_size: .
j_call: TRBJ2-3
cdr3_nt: TGCAGTGCTAGTGTAGCGGGGGGGCGGGCAGATACGCAGTATTTT
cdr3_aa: CSASVAGGRADTQYF

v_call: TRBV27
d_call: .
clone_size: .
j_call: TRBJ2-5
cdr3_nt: TGTGCCAGCAGTGCCAATCGGGAGACCCAGTACTTC
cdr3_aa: CASSANRETQYF

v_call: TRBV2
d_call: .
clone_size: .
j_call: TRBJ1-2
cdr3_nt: TGTGCCAGGACAGCAACTAACTATGGCTACACCTTC
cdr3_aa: CARTATNYGYTF